This T cell receptor (beta chain) was identified in a study of T cell changes during pregnancy in multiple sclerosis. The method was immunoSEQ multiplex PCR; TCRdb's version includes in-frame clones alone and lacks a portion of them. The sample lists approximately 50,000 clones; roughly 94% were seen once. V was clipped by 4 bases and J by 3 bases; unmatched bases: 6. This CDR3 spans 14 amino acids. Germline V gene sequence: CDR1 SGHTA, CDR2 FQGNSA. The sequence was obtained from a female donor with multiple sclerosis, enrolled in a pregnancy study. Sample: CD4+ T cells from peripheral blood mononuclear cells, taken in the third trimester of pregnancy. This rearrangement joins TRBV7-2 to TRBJ2-7; 7 bases align to TRBD2. CDR3 residues: CASSYAGGGYEQYF. The CDR3 DNA follows: TGTGCCAGCAGCTACGCTGGCGGGGGCTACGAGCAGTACTTC.